A single sample is the source of the 30 T cell receptor beta chains below, sequenced in a study of T cell repertoires in cytomegalovirus infection. Each CDR3 protein gets one entry after TCRdb re-called the reads with MiXCR. Among 100,000 to 150,000 distinct CDR3 sequences listed, 7% to 10% were seen once. The sequenced material came from PBMCs. All receptors come from a human donor in good health (CMV status not recorded). Some clones in this sample may be carry-over from other donors' samples.

This clonotype came up many times. This chain uses TRBV24-1 with TRBJ2-3; no clear D gene. V was clipped by 3 bases and J by 4 bases, with 10 bases between them. In germline, CDR1 is KGHDR, CDR2 SFDVKD. The CDR3 runs to 14 residues. This CDR3 is CATSDPSYSDTQYF. In DNA form, the CDR3 reads TGTGCCACCAGTGATCCAAGTTACTCAGATACGCAGTATTTT.

The chain joins TRBV19 to TRBJ2-5; TRBD1 matches at 7 bases. Germline V gives CDR1 LNHDA, CDR2 SQIVND (reference sequence). The V and J ends lost 7 bases and 6 bases, in that order; junction bases with no gene match: 11. CDR3 length: 14 residues. The CDR3: CASMSRGSEKTQYF. The CDR3 DNA follows: TGTGCCAGTATGTCCAGGGGGTCGGAAAAGACCCAGTACTTC.

There are a few counts of this clonotype. The rearrangement links TRBV2 to TRBJ2-2, with D uncertain. In germline, CDR1 is SNHLY, CDR2 FYNNEI. This CDR3 comprises 13 residues. Trimming shortened V by 5 bases and J by 3 bases, and 7 bases separated the two germline ends. For the CDR3, the DNA is TGTGCCAGCAGTACAAGGGACACCGGGGAGCTGTTTTTT. Protein: CASSTRDTGELFF.

The sample holds many counts of this clonotype. J is TRBJ1-2 and V is TRBV7-2; maybe TRBD1 (5 bases). From germline, CDR1 is SGHTA and CDR2 FQGNSA. Trimming pared 0 bases from V and 8 bases from J, leaving 13 bases between. The CDR3 sequence is 14 residues long. The chain's CDR3 is CASSLAGAFDGYTF. CDR3 DNA: TGTGCCAGCAGCTTAGCAGGGGCCTTTGACGGCTACACCTTC. Combining the CDR3 with reference TRBV7-2 and TRBJ1-2 gives the whole variable domain GAGVSQSPSNKVTEKGKDVELRCDPISGHTALYWYRQSLGQGLEFLIYFQGNSAPDKSGLPSDRFSAERTGGSVSTLTIQRTQQEDSAVYLCASSLAGAFDGYTFGSGTRLTVV.

The chain combines TRBV2 with TRBJ1-2; tentative D call: TRBD1 (6 bases). The germline CDR1 and CDR2 sequences are SNHLY and FYNNEI. V lost 3 bases and J lost 4, with 9 bases in between. The CDR3 runs to 13 residues. The CDR3 DNA reads TGTGCCAGCAGTGAGGACAGCCCCTATGGCTACACCTTC. This translates into CASSEDSPYGYTF.

This clonotype was found many times. The chain uses TRBV6-5 and TRBJ2-5; the D gene is possibly TRBD2 (7 bases). This CDR3 has 15 amino acids. The V and J ends lost 5 bases and 4 bases respectively, with 17 bases between them. CDR1 is MNHEY, CDR2 SVGAGI, per germline. This chain's CDR3 is CASSVSGGGPETQYF. The CDR3 DNA sequence: TGTGCCAGCAGTGTTAGTGGGGGGGGCCCAGAGACCCAGTACTTC.

The table lists this clonotype with a few counts. The gene calls are TRBV14 and TRBJ2-5; no definite D call. CDR1 is SGHDN, CDR2 FVKESK, per germline. CDR3 length equals 12 residues. V was shortened by 1 base and J by 5 bases, with 5 bases between the two germline ends. The CDR3 sequence: CASSQVSETQYF. In DNA, the CDR3 is TGTGCCAGCAGCCAAGTGAGCGAGACCCAGTACTTC.

This clonotype was recorded at least ten times. This chain uses TRBV7-9 with TRBJ1-1, with 10 bases identical to TRBD1. V shed 4 bases and J 5 bases; nucleotides not matched to a gene: 4. Germline lookup yields CDR1 SEHNR and CDR2 FQNEAQ (reference sequence). This CDR3 contains 14 residues. CDR3 DNA: TGTGCCAGCAGCTGGGACAGGGGAAGGACTGAAGCTTTCTTT. Translating gives CASSWDRGRTEAFF.

This clonotype was observed many times. The rearrangement links TRBV7-2 to TRBJ1-2; D not resolved. Trimming took off 0 bases at V and 2 bases at J, with 10 bases between the two ends. CDR3 length equals 15 residues. CDR1 and CDR2 from the germline V gene are SGHTA and FQGNSA. CDR3 DNA sequence: TGTGCCAGCAGCTTAGCGTCTGCCAGCAACTATGGCTACACCTTC. It translates to CASSLASASNYGYTF.

At least ten counts were recorded for this clonotype. The chain recombines TRBV7-8 with TRBJ1-6; D is uncertain. V lost 1 base to trimming and J lost 9 bases, with 10 bases between them. The CDR3 is 14 residues long. CDR1 and CDR2 (germline): SGHVS, FQNEAQ. The CDR3 protein is CASSLEGWGSPLHF. CDR3 sequence (DNA): TGTGCCAGCAGCTTAGAAGGGTGGGGTTCACCCCTCCACTTT.

This clonotype has at least ten counts. The CDR3, as DNA: TGTGCCAGCACCCTGCTGGGGGGCCCCTCCTACAATGAGCAGTTCTTC. It yields the protein CASTLLGGPSYNEQFF. This chain joins TRBV7-2 and TRBJ2-1; perhaps D is TRBD1 or TRBD2 (6 bases each). The CDR3 runs 16 residues. V lost 7 bases and J lost 0, with 16 bases in between. Germline values: CDR1 SGHTA, CDR2 FQGNSA.

This clonotype came up many times. V and J are TRBV7-2 and TRBJ2-5, with 11 nucleotides matching TRBD2. This CDR3 contains 17 residues. Trimming cost V 2 bases and J 1 base; bases outside gene matches: 6. Germline values: CDR1 SGHTA, CDR2 FQGNSA. CDR3 coding DNA: TGTGCCAGCAGCTTATCTCCTAGCGGGGGGCCCCAAGAGACCCAGTACTTC. This sequence encodes CASSLSPSGGPQETQYF.

This clonotype was counted ten times or more. The chain has TRBV29-1 and TRBJ1-4, with TRBD1 as a possible D gene (5 bases). Germline loops: CDR1 SQVTM, CDR2 ANQGSEA. This CDR3 contains 12 residues. V was shortened by 6 bases and J by 10 bases, with 15 bases between the two germline ends. The CDR3 spells CSVRQRGGKLFF. The DNA for the CDR3 is TGCAGCGTGAGGCAAAGGGGAGGAAAACTGTTTTTT.

This clonotype was recorded at least ten times. The chain joins TRBV28 to TRBJ2-7; possible D gene TRBD1, 5 bases. Per the germline V gene, CDR1 is MDHEN and CDR2 is SYDVKM. The CDR3 totals 19 residues. Trimming left V 2 bases short and J 3 bases short, with 26 bases between. Here the CDR3 DNA reads TGTGCCAGCAGTTTACCCGCAAGGGGCGCAACACTAAAAAGCTACGAGCAGTACTTC. Translation gives CASSLPARGATLKSYEQYF.

This clonotype has at least ten counts. The V gene is TRBV7-8, the J gene TRBJ1-4; 7 nucleotides align to TRBD1. CDR1 and CDR2 (germline): SGHVS, FQNEAQ. The CDR3 is 13 residues long. V shed 4 bases and J 12 bases; nucleotides not matched to a gene: 8. CDR3 in DNA: TGTGCCAGCAGCTCCGGACAGGCCGGGGAACTGTTTTTT. Translating it yields CASSSGQAGELFF. Filled out from reference TRBV7-8 and TRBJ1-4, the complete variable domain reads GAGVSQSPRYKVAKRGQDVALRCDPISGHVSLFWYQQALGQGPEFLTYFQNEAQLDKSGLPSDRFFAERPEGSVSTLKIQRTQQEDSAVYLCASSSGQAGELFFGSGTQLSVL.

Ten or more counts support this clonotype. The rearrangement uses TRBV29-1 and TRBJ2-7, with 10 bases lining up with TRBD1. Germline V gene lookup returns CDR1 SQVTM and CDR2 ANQGSEA. There are 13 residues in the CDR3. V trimming: 6 bases; J trimming: 6 bases; junction bases outside the gene matches: 8. This CDR3 reads CSVGTGDLREQYF. The CDR3 coding sequence is TGCAGCGTAGGGACAGGGGATTTACGCGAGCAGTACTTC.

This clonotype has at least ten counts. V and J are TRBV3-1 and TRBJ1-1; a weak D match, TRBD1 (5 bases). The ends were cut back, 4 bases at V and 12 bases at J, with 18 bases in the middle. Germline loops: CDR1 LGHDT, CDR2 YNNKEL (reference sequence). The CDR3 covers 13 residues. In DNA form, the CDR3 reads TGTGCCAGCAGCCTCCTGGAGGGGCTGGAACCTTTCTTT. Its protein product is CASSLLEGLEPFF.

This clonotype showed up just a few times. The chain recombines TRBV5-4 with TRBJ2-3; 10 bases align to TRBD2. Losses at the gene ends were 5 bases for V and 0 bases for J; bases not matched to a gene: 3. Germline CDR1 SGHNT, CDR2 YYREEE (reference sequence). There are 15 residues in the CDR3. Here the CDR3 DNA reads TGTGCCAGCAGATTTAGCGGGGGGAGCACAGATACGCAGTATTTT. This encodes CASRFSGGSTDTQYF. Full variable domain (missing parts from reference TRBV5-4 and TRBJ2-3): ETGVTQSPTHLIKTRGQQVTLRCSSQSGHNTVSWYQQALGQGPQFIFQYYREEENGRGNFPPRFSGLQFPNYSSELNVNALELDDSALYLCASRFSGGSTDTQYFGPGTRLTVL.

The J gene is TRBJ1-5, the V gene TRBV20-1; D is unclear. This CDR3 region has 15 residues. The germline V gene has CDR1 DFQATT and CDR2 SNEGSKA (reference sequence). V dropped 5 bases and J dropped 2 bases, with 16 bases sitting between them. The chain's CDR3 is CSAVKESPGNQPQHF. CDR3 DNA sequence: TGCAGTGCTGTTAAGGAGAGCCCGGGCAATCAGCCCCAGCATTTT.

This clonotype was seen repeatedly, ten times or more. The rearrangement joins TRBV24-1 to TRBJ2-3; D is unresolved. Trimming took 3 bases from V and 4 from J, leaving 13 bases between them. The CDR3 is made up of 15 amino acids. From germline, CDR1 is KGHDR and CDR2 SFDVKD. The DNA for the CDR3 is TGTGCCACCAGTGATCCTGCGACATATCCAGATACGCAGTATTTT. Protein sequence: CATSDPATYPDTQYF.

This clonotype was detected many times. This chain links TRBV6-5 with TRBJ2-2; 10 nucleotides line up with TRBD2. CDR1 and CDR2 (germline): MNHEY, SVGAGI. Losses at the gene ends were 0 bases for V and 1 base for J; bases not matched to a gene: 2. The CDR3 consists of 17 residues. CDR3 coding DNA: TGTGCCAGCAGTTACTCTGGACTAGCGGAGAACACCGGGGAGCTGTTTTTT. Translating gives CASSYSGLAENTGELFF.

This clonotype occurred many times. At one end the junction does not follow the germline gene, possibly because of a read error. The genes are TRBV28 and TRBJ1-1; D may be TRBD1 (5 bases). CDR3 length equals 12 residues. The germline CDR1 and CDR2 sequences are MDHEN and SYDVKM. The CDR3, as DNA: TGTGCCAGCAGATTAGGGGTCCCCGGGGGAGATTTT. Its translation is CASRLGVPGGDF.

This clonotype was seen at least ten times. The chain links TRBV27 to TRBJ1-2, with D perhaps matching TRBD1 (5 bases). The CDR3 length is 15 residues. V shed 2 bases and J shed 3 bases, with 13 bases lying between them. The germline V gene encodes CDR1 MNHEY and CDR2 SMNVEV (reference sequence). CDR3 amino acids: CASSLQVGADYGYTF. As DNA, the CDR3 is TGTGCCAGCAGTTTACAGGTCGGGGCAGACTATGGCTACACCTTC.

With respect to this clonotype: This may stem from a read error, because a much larger clone lies one nucleotide away. The V and J genes are TRBV19 and TRBJ2-6; D perhaps matches TRBD1 (6 bases). The germline CDR1 and CDR2 sequences are LNHDA and SQIVND (reference sequence). Trimming removed 1 base from V and 1 base from J, with 14 bases in between. The CDR3 is 18 residues long. The CDR3 here is CASSIVRHRVSGANVLTF. The CDR3, as DNA: TGTGCCAGTAGTATAGTTCGGCACAGGGTGTCTGGGGCCAACGTCCTGACTTTC.

The chain has TRBV2 and TRBJ1-2, with 7 bases lining up with TRBD1. V was pared by 4 bases and J by 4 bases, with 6 bases of the junction left unmatched. Germline V gene lookup returns CDR1 SNHLY and CDR2 FYNNEI. CDR3 length equals 14 residues. The CDR3 coding sequence is TGTGCCAGCAGTGTGGCGAGACAGGGCTATGGCTACACCTTC. Protein sequence: CASSVARQGYGYTF.

This clonotype came up many times. J is TRBJ2-7 and V is TRBV28; D is uncertain. Germline values: CDR1 MDHEN, CDR2 SYDVKM. The CDR3 totals 14 residues. Trimming stripped 2 bases from V and 3 bases from J, with 11 bases between. The DNA for the CDR3 is TGTGCCAGCAGTTTAACGAACGCTTACTACGAGCAGTACTTC. Translation: CASSLTNAYYEQYF.

This clonotype has a count of ten or more. The chain is built from TRBV7-2 and TRBJ2-3; no clear D gene. The CDR3 is made up of 15 amino acids. CDR1 SGHTA and CDR2 FQGNSA come from the germline V gene. The V and J ends lost 2 bases and 2 bases respectively, with 11 bases between them. CDR3 loop: CASSLTVSYTDTQYF. The CDR3 nucleotides read TGTGCCAGCAGCTTAACCGTATCGTACACAGATACGCAGTATTTT.

A remark on this clonotype: At one boundary the junction diverges from the germline segment, which might be a read error. The gene calls are TRBV7-2 and TRBJ1-2; 8 bases align to TRBD1. CDR3 length: 14 amino acids. In germline, CDR1 is SGHTA, CDR2 FQGNSA. CDR3 sequence (DNA): TGTGCCAGCAGCTTAAGGCAGGGGGCAGATGGCCACACTTTT. Translated: CASSLRQGADGHTF.

This clonotype has only a few counts. The J gene is TRBJ1-3, the V gene TRBV5-1; perhaps TRBD1 as D (5 bases). The CDR3 has 15 residues. Trimming shortened V by 0 bases and J by 0 bases, and 7 bases separated the two germline ends. Germline loops: CDR1 SGHRS, CDR2 YFSETQ. The CDR3 sequence is CASSLAQGSGNTIYF. CDR3 bases: TGCGCCAGCAGCTTGGCGCAGGGCTCTGGAAACACCATATATTTT.

At least ten counts were recorded for this clonotype. The chain joins TRBV7-2 to TRBJ2-3; no definite D call. Per germline, CDR1 SGHTA and CDR2 FQGNSA. The CDR3 spans 14 residues. Trimming removed 2 bases from V and 2 bases from J, with 8 bases in between. The CDR3 protein is CASSLIWVTDTQYF. CDR3 sequence (DNA): TGTGCCAGCAGCTTAATCTGGGTCACAGATACGCAGTATTTT.